This T cell receptor (beta chain) was found in a study of cytomegalovirus exposure and HLA in healthy donors. In nominal health when sampled, donors likely had unrecorded immune exposures nonetheless. The PCR employed 60 Vbeta primers together with 13 Jbeta primers. Clones were sequenced by immunoSEQ multiplex PCR, and TCRdb holds only the in-frame ones, with some missing. The sample consists of about 170,000 clones, roughly 80% of them appearing once. The CDR3 extends over 15 amino acids. The V segment lost 4 bases and the J segment 4 bases; nucleotides outside the gene matches: 9. Germline loops: CDR1 SGHRS, CDR2 YFSETQ.

The TCR originated in a female donor in good health and CMV-seronegative. The specimen sequenced was PBMCs. This chain connects TRBV5-1 to TRBJ2-5; 8 positions agree with TRBD1. The CDR3 DNA sequence: TGCGCCAGCAGCCTCCAACCGACAGGGGTAGAGACCCAGTACTTC. The encoded protein is CASSLQPTGVETQYF. Based on the CDR3 plus reference TRBV5-1 and TRBJ2-5, the full variable domain is KAGVTQTPRYLIKTRGQQVTLSCSPISGHRSVSWYQQTPGQGLQFLFEYFSETQRNKGNFPGRFSGRQFSNSRSEMNVSTLELGDSALYLCASSLQPTGVETQYFGPGTRLLVL.